The 17 T cell receptor beta chains in this list originate from one sample, sequenced in a study of blood T cell repertoires in COVID-19. The table came from immunoSEQ multiplex PCR; TCRdb's copy has only in-frame clones and leaves some out. The sample lists 100,000 to 120,000 clones, 76% occurring once. The source material was peripheral blood. These receptor sequences come from a woman of 80 years or more with acute or convalescent COVID-19.

The gene calls are TRBV3-1 (or the pseudogene TRBV3-2) and TRBJ2-1; 7 bases are a match to TRBD2. Germline CDR1 is LGHDT and CDR2 is YNNKEL (reference sequence). The CDR3 covers 15 residues. The trim removed 1 base at V and 4 bases at J, leaving 4 bases unmatched. As DNA, the CDR3 is TGTGCCAGCAGCCAAGGGGGACTAATATACAATGAGCAGTTCTTC. Protein sequence: CASSQGGLIYNEQFF.

The chain couples TRBV4-2 to TRBJ2-2, with TRBD2 matching 7 bases. The CDR3 sequence is 17 residues long. The germline CDR1 and CDR2 sequences are LGHNA and YNFKEQ. J lost 5 bases, V lost 4 bases, and 13 bases had no gene match. CDR3 residues: CASSPWGGSGSTGELFF. Here the CDR3 DNA reads TGTGCCAGCAGCCCATGGGGCGGGAGTGGATCGACCGGGGAGCTGTTTTTT.

The chain employs TRBV30 and TRBJ1-2, with D unclear. Trimming removed 8 bases from V and 6 bases from J, with 16 bases in between. The CDR3 loop spans 12 amino acids. Germline CDR1 and CDR2: GTSNPN and SVGIG (reference sequence). The CDR3 coding sequence is TGTGCCGGTCATAAAAGACGGGATGGCTACACCTTC. Its translation is CAGHKRRDGYTF.

The V gene is TRBV6-5, the J gene TRBJ1-1, with 7 bases fitting TRBD1. Trimming at V came to 2 bases and at J to 4 bases, leaving 1 base not matched to a gene. This CDR3 is built from 13 residues. Germline lookup yields CDR1 MNHEY and CDR2 SVGAGI. CDR3 sequence reads: CASSYAGGTEAFF. For the CDR3, the DNA is TGTGCCAGCAGTTACGCAGGGGGCACTGAAGCTTTCTTT.

This clone has a handful of counts. The germline gene is not matched at one end of the junction; a read error may be the cause. This rearrangement joins TRBV7-7 to TRBJ2-1; TRBD2 matches 10 bases. In germline, CDR1 is SSHAT, CDR2 FNYEAQ (reference sequence). CDR3 length equals 15 residues. The CDR3 DNA follows: TGTGCTAGCAGCTTAGAAACTAGCGGGGTAGGGGAGCAGTTCTTC. This codes for CASSLETSGVGEQFF.

The chain couples TRBV6-1 to TRBJ1-6, with TRBD1 identical over 7 bases. Germline assignment: CDR1 MNHNS and CDR2 SASEGT. V trimming: 3 bases; J trimming: 6 bases; junction bases outside the gene matches: 5. This CDR3 contains 15 residues. The chain's CDR3 is CASSDQTGPNSPLHF. The DNA of the CDR3 is TGTGCCAGCAGTGACCAGACAGGGCCTAATTCACCCCTCCACTTT.

V usage is TRBV6-5 and J usage is TRBJ1-4, with a possible D match to TRBD1 (5 bases). Germline values: CDR1 MNHEY, CDR2 SVGAGI. Trimming stripped 6 bases from V and 6 bases from J, with 17 bases between. There are 15 residues in the CDR3. CDR3 residues: CASRGTGGTYEKLFF. In nucleotides, the CDR3 is TGTGCCAGCAGAGGGACTGGAGGGACGTATGAAAAACTGTTTTTT.

This sequence joins TRBV14 and TRBJ1-5, with D possibly being TRBD1 (5 bases). Trimming stripped 9 bases from V and 7 bases from J, with 19 bases between. CDR3 size: 14 residues. Germline CDR1 SGHDN, CDR2 FVKESK. The CDR3 here is CARRPDSIGQPQHF. CDR3 nucleotide sequence: TGTGCCAGGAGACCTGACAGCATCGGGCAGCCCCAGCATTTT.

The rearrangement joins TRBV5-1 to TRBJ1-6; tentative D call: TRBD1 (6 bases). Germline CDR1 SGHRS, CDR2 YFSETQ. Trimming stripped 0 bases from V and 7 bases from J, with 17 bases between. The CDR3 has 17 residues. The CDR3 nucleotides are TGCGCCAGCAGCTTGGATATGGTGGGGCAGGGGAATTCACCCCTCCACTTT. Its translation: CASSLDMVGQGNSPLHF. The full variable domain, its missing parts supplied by reference TRBV5-1 and TRBJ1-6, is KAGVTQTPRYLIKTRGQQVTLSCSPISGHRSVSWYQQTPGQGLQFLFEYFSETQRNKGNFPGRFSGRQFSNSRSEMNVSTLELGDSALYLCASSLDMVGQGNSPLHFGNGTRLTVT.

The genes are TRBV28 and TRBJ2-4, with 7 bases lining up with TRBD2. After removal of 6 bases from V and 1 base from J, the junction contained 6 bases not matched to a gene. This CDR3 is 15 amino acids long. Per germline, CDR1 MDHEN and CDR2 SYDVKM. CDR3 sequence reads: CASSRGGAAKNIQYF. Written as DNA, the CDR3 is TGTGCCAGCAGCCGCGGGGGAGCGGCCAAAAACATTCAGTACTTC.

This clone was detected a few times. The genes are TRBV7-9 and TRBJ1-5, with TRBD1 identical over 8 bases. CDR1 and CDR2 (germline): SEHNR, FQNEAQ (reference sequence). This CDR3 contains 13 residues. The J segment lost 4 bases and the V segment lost 6 bases, leaving 2 bases of the junction unmatched. The CDR3 loop reads CASRGTGNQPQHF. The CDR3, as DNA: TGTGCCAGCAGAGGGACAGGAAATCAGCCCCAGCATTTT.

The count of this clone is one. The genes are TRBV19 and TRBJ2-1, with 7 bases identical to TRBD1. V was clipped by 1 base and J by 7 bases; unmatched bases: 13. Germline lookup yields CDR1 LNHDA and CDR2 SQIVND (reference sequence). The CDR3 loop spans 17 amino acids. The CDR3 is CASSIGQGWELRNEQFF. The CDR3 region has the DNA TGTGCCAGTAGTATAGGACAGGGTTGGGAACTTAGGAATGAGCAGTTCTTC. Based on the CDR3 plus reference TRBV19 and TRBJ2-1, the full variable domain is DGGITQSPKYLFRKEGQNVTLSCEQNLNHDAMYWYRQDPGQGLRLIYYSQIVNDFQKGDIAEGYSVSREKKESFPLTVTSAQKNPTAFYLCASSIGQGWELRNEQFFGPGTRLTVL.

The chain uses TRBV10-3 and TRBJ2-3; 8 bases agree with TRBD1. Germline CDR1 reads ENHRY; CDR2 reads SYGVKD. The CDR3 loop spans 13 amino acids. Trimming cost V 5 bases and J 6 bases; bases outside gene matches: 4. In nucleotides, the CDR3 is TGTGCCATCAGTCGACAGGGGCCGGATACGCAGTATTTT. As protein: CAISRQGPDTQYF.

Worth noting for this clone: Relative to the germline gene, one junction end is altered; a read error may explain this. This rearrangement joins TRBV7-7 to TRBJ2-7; maybe TRBD1 (8 bases). Germline V gives CDR1 SSHAT, CDR2 FNYEAQ (reference sequence). The CDR3 has 15 residues. The CDR3 loop reads CASSFPRTGRDEQYF. The DNA of the CDR3 is TGTGCTAGCAGCTTCCCCCGGACAGGGAGGGACGAGCAGTACTTC.

This clone was seen a few times. The genes are TRBV7-2 and TRBJ2-7; the match to TRBD2 covers 8 bases. V lost 2 bases to trimming and J lost 6 bases; unmatched junction nucleotides: 3. In germline, CDR1 is SGHTA, CDR2 FQGNSA. The CDR3 runs to 13 residues. DNA for the CDR3: TGTGCCAGCAGCTTAAACGGGAGGGGCGAGCAGTACTTC. Translated, it gives CASSLNGRGEQYF.

The chain carries TRBV5-4 and TRBJ2-7; D may be TRBD2 (5 bases). Trimming removed 3 bases at V and 5 bases at J, with 18 bases between. The CDR3 is 15 amino acids. Germline values: CDR1 SGHNT, CDR2 YYREEE (reference sequence). CDR3 residues: CASSSWRLGSHEQYF. Here the CDR3 DNA reads TGTGCCAGCAGCTCTTGGAGGTTGGGCAGCCACGAGCAGTACTTC. The whole variable domain, remainder taken from reference TRBV5-4 and TRBJ2-7, is ETGVTQSPTHLIKTRGQQVTLRCSSQSGHNTVSWYQQALGQGPQFIFQYYREEENGRGNFPPRFSGLQFPNYSSELNVNALELDDSALYLCASSSWRLGSHEQYFGPGTRLTVT.

The gene calls are TRBV6-2 or TRBV6-3 and TRBJ2-2, with a weak D call TRBD2 (5 bases). Trimming stripped 2 bases from V and 2 bases from J, with 15 bases between. This CDR3 region has 17 residues. Germline V CDR1 and CDR2: MNHEY, SVGEGT. CDR3: CASSYRRTGSNTGELFF. The DNA for the CDR3 is TGTGCCAGCAGTTACCGACGGACTGGTTCAAACACCGGGGAGCTGTTTTTT.